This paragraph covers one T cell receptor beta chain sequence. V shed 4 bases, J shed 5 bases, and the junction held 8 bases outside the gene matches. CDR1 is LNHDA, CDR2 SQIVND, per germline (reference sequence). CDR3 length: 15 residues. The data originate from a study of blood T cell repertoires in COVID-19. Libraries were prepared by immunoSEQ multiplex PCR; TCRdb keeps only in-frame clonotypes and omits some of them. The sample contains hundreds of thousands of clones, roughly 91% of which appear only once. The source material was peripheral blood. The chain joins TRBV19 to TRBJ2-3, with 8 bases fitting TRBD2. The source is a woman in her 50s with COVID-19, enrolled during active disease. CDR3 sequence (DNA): TGTGCCAGTAGTAGGGGTCTAGCGGGTGAAGATACGCAGTATTTT. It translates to CASSRGLAGEDTQYF. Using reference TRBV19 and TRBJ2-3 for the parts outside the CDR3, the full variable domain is DGGITQSPKYLFRKEGQNVTLSCEQNLNHDAMYWYRQDPGQGLRLIYYSQIVNDFQKGDIAEGYSVSREKKESFPLTVTSAQKNPTAFYLCASSRGLAGEDTQYFGPGTRLTVL.